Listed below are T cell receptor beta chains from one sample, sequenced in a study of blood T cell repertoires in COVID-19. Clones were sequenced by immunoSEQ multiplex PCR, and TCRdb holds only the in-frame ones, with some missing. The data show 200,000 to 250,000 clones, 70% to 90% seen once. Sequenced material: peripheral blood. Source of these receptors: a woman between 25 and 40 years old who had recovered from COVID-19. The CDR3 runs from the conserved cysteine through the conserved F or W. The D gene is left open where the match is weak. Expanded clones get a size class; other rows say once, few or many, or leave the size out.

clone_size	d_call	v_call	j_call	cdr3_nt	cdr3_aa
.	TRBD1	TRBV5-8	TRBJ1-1	TGTGCCAGCAGCGTTTACCGGGACAGAGGTGAAGCTTTCTTT	CASSVYRDRGEAFF
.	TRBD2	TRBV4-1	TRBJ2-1	TGCGCCAGCAGCCAGGACAGATCGCGGGGGGTGAGTGAGCAGTTCTTC	CASSQDRSRGVSEQFF
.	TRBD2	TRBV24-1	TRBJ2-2	TGTGCCACCAGTGACCCTAGCGGGGCGAACACCGGGGAGCTGTTTTTT	CATSDPSGANTGELFF
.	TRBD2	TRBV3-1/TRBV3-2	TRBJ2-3	TGTGCCAGCAGCCCCAGCGCCGCGGGGGGGGCTGGAGATACGCAGTATTTT	CASSPSAAGGAGDTQYF
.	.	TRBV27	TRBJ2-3	TGTGCCAGCAGTTTATCAGCGGTCAGCACAGATACGCAGTATTTT	CASSLSAVSTDTQYF
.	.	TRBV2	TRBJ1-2	TGTGCCAGCAAATGGTTTGGCTGGGGCTACACCTTC	CASKWFGWGYTF
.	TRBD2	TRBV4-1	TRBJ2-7	TGCGCCAGCAGCCAAACTCTAGCGGGGGGGCGCGAGCAGTACTTC	CASSQTLAGGREQYF
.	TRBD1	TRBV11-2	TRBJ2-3	TGTGCCAGCAGCCAGACAGGGATTAACACAGATACGCAGTATTTT	CASSQTGINTDTQYF
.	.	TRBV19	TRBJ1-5	TGTGCCAGTAGCACTCGGGGGGGCAGGCAGCCCCAGCATTTT	CASSTRGGRQPQHF
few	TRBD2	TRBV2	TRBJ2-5	TGTGCCAGCAGTCGGACTAGCGGGGGGACCCAAGAGACCCAGTACTTC	CASSRTSGGTQETQYF
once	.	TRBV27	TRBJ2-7	TGTGCCAGCAGTTTATCGGGCGGGGCCAACTACGAGCAGTACTTC	CASSLSGGANYEQYF
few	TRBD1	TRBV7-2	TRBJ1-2	TGTGCCAGCAGCTTGACAGGGTATGGCTACACCTTC	CASSLTGYGYTF
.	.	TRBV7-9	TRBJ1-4	TGTGCCAGCAGCCATAGCGTATGGACGCCGGATTCCCCCCCTGAAAAACTGTTTTTT	CASSHSVWTPDSPPEKLFF
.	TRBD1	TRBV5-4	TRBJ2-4	TGTGCCAGCAGCGATAGGGGGACAGGGGCAAAAAACATTCAGTACTTC	CASSDRGTGAKNIQYF
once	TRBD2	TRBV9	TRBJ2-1	TGTGCCAGCAGCGTAGCTAGCGGGGTCTACAATGAGCAGTTCTTC	CASSVASGVYNEQFF
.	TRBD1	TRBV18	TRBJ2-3	TGTGCCAGCTCGCCGCGCCAGGGGGCCCTTAGCACAGATACGCAGTATTTT	CASSPRQGALSTDTQYF
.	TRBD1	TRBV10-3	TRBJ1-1	TGTGCCATCAGTGACCGGACAGGGGAGCACACTGAAGCTTTCTTT	CAISDRTGEHTEAFF
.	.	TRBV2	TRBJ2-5	TGTGCCAGCAGTTTTAGCAGGAGCGGTCAAGAGACCCAGTACTTC	CASSFSRSGQETQYF
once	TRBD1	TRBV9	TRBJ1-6	TGTGCCAGCAGCGTCTCCCCCGGGACAGGTTTTTCACCCCTCCACTTT	CASSVSPGTGFSPLHF
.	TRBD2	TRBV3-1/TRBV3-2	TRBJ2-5	TGTGCCAGCAGCCAACAGACTAGCGGGAACCAAGAGACCCAGTACTTC	CASSQQTSGNQETQYF
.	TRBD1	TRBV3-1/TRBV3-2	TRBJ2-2	TGTGCCAGCAGCCTCTCCCGACAGGGCGGTTTGGCCGGGGAGCTGTTTTTT	CASSLSRQGGLAGELFF
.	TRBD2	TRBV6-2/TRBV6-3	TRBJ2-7	TGTGCCAGCAGTTACACCCACCGGGGGGGCTACGAGCAGTACTTC	CASSYTHRGGYEQYF
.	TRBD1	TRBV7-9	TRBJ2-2	TGTGCCAGCAGCTTCTTAGGGGGCGCGGACACCGGGGAGCTGTTTTTT	CASSFLGGADTGELFF
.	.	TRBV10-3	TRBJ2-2	TGTGCCATCACTTTAGACAGCACCGGGGAGCTGTTTTTT	CAITLDSTGELFF
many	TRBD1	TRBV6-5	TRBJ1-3	TGTGCCAGCAGGGGGACAGCCTCTGGAAACACCATATATTTT	CASRGTASGNTIYF
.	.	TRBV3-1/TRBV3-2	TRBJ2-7	TGTGCCAGCAGCCAAGACAGCAGGGGAAACGAGCAGTACTTC	CASSQDSRGNEQYF
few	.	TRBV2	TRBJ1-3	TGTGCCAGCAGTGAAGGGCAAAACACCATATATTTT	CASSEGQNTIYF
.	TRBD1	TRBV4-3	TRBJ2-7	TGCGCCAGCAGCCAAGACAGGACAGGATCCTACGAGCAGTACTTC	CASSQDRTGSYEQYF
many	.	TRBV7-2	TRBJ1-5	TGTGCCAGCAGCTTAATATCCTGGGGCCAGCCCCAGCATTTT	CASSLISWGQPQHF
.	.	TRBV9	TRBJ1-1	TGTGCCAGCAGCCCCCAACCTGGGAGGGGAAGGAACACTGAAGCTTTCTTT	CASSPQPGRGRNTEAFF
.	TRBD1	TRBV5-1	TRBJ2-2	TGCGCCAGCAGCTTTACAGGGGGAAGCACCGGGGAGCTGTTTTTT	CASSFTGGSTGELFF
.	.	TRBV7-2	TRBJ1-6	TGTGCCAGCAGCGACGTAGGACAGTATAATTCACCCCTCCACTTT	CASSDVGQYNSPLHF
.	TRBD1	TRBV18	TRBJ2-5	TGTGCCAGCTCACCCCGGACAGGGGATGGTGAGACCCAGTACTTC	CASSPRTGDGETQYF
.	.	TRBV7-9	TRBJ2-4	TGTGCCAGCTCTCCCCCCCCGGCGGAACTAGCCAAAAACATTCAGTACTTC	CASSPPPAELAKNIQYF
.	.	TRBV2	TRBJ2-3	TGTGCCAGCGCCCGGTACACAGATACGCAGTATTTT	CASARYTDTQYF
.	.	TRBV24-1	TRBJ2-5	TGTGCCACCAGTCCGAGGGAGACCCAGTACTTC	CATSPRETQYF
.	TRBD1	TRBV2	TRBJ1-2	TGTGCCAGCAGTGGACAGGGGGCATCTGGCTACACCTTC	CASSGQGASGYTF
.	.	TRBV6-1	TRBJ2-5	TGTGCCAGCAGTGATAGCTTTGGCGAGACCCAGTACTTC	CASSDSFGETQYF
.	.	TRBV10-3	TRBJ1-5	TGTGCCATCAGTGAGGGCCTCGGCGGGGGGAACAATCAGCCCCAGCATTTT	CAISEGLGGGNNQPQHF
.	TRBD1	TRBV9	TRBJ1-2	TGTGCCAGCGGACAGGGCTATGGCTACACCTTC	CASGQGYGYTF
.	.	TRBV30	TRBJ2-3	TGTGCCTGGAGCCACGAAGGGGAGGCTAGCACAGATACGCAGTATTTT	CAWSHEGEASTDTQYF
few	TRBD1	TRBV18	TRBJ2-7	TGTGCCAGCTCACCTCGCCAGGGGGTCTACGAGCAGTACTTC	CASSPRQGVYEQYF
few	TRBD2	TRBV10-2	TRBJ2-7	TGCGCCAGCAGTGAAGAGACTAGCGCCTACGAGCAGTACTTC	CASSEETSAYEQYF
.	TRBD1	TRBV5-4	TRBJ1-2	TGTGCCAGCAGGTCCCAGGGGGATGACTATGGCTACACCTTC	CASRSQGDDYGYTF
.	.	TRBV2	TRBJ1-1	TGTGCCAGCAGTGAAGAGGCAGGGGCCCTAAGGTCTGAAGCTTTCTTT	CASSEEAGALRSEAFF
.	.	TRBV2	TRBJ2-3	TGTGCCAGCAGTGATCCAGGGCTAGCGTTCGCAGATACGCAGTATTTT	CASSDPGLAFADTQYF
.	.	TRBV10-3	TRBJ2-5	TGTGCCATCAGTGAGCTCGGGGGATACCAAGAGACCCAGTACTTC	CAISELGGYQETQYF